A single sample is the source of the 26 T cell receptor beta chains below, sequenced in a study of vaccination and CD4 T cells after COVID-19. With the Oncomine TCR Beta short-read assay, DNA from cultured CD4+ T cells was sequenced. A single record per CDR3 protein comes from TCRdb applying MiXCR to the PCR reads. The sample includes over 9,000 distinct CDR3 sequences, about 66% of them seen just once. These TCRs are of unknown antigen specificity. Treatment defined: approximately nine-day PBMC culture with coronavirus spike peptide pools or control peptides (ViraFEST assay). Sequenced input: CD4+ T cells from blood, cultured in vitro. These receptors all stem from a human donor who had recovered from COVID-19.

This clonotype was seen a few times. V and J are TRBV6-1 and TRBJ1-5; a possible D gene is TRBD1 (5 bases). This CDR3 has 18 residues. Germline CDR1 reads MNHNS; CDR2 reads SASEGT. V lost 7 bases to trimming and J lost 3 bases, with 25 bases between them. CDR3 protein: CASKKGRDPRPLNQPQHF. In DNA, the CDR3 is TGTGCCAGCAAAAAGGGCCGGGACCCCCGACCGCTCAATCAGCCCCAGCATTTT.

The chain carries TRBV30 and TRBJ1-3; D remains ambiguous. Trimming removed 2 bases at V and 0 bases at J, with 11 bases between. From germline, CDR1 is GTSNPN and CDR2 SVGIG (reference sequence). The CDR3 has 15 amino acids. The CDR3 sequence: CAWSRLAGSGNTIYF. The CDR3 DNA sequence: TGTGCCTGGAGTCGCTTGGCCGGCTCTGGAAACACCATATATTTT.

V is TRBV20-1 and J is TRBJ1-5, with a tentative D call TRBD1 (5 bases). Germline V gene data show CDR1 as DFQATT and CDR2 as SNEGSKA (reference sequence). This CDR3 comprises 14 residues. Trimming removed 7 bases at V and 4 bases at J, with 17 bases between. The CDR3 here is CSGQAGTENQPQHF. CDR3 in DNA: TGCAGTGGTCAAGCTGGGACGGAGAATCAGCCCCAGCATTTT.

This chain connects TRBV6-5 to TRBJ1-5, with 8 positions matching TRBD1. V dropped 0 bases and J dropped 7; count of bases not matched to a gene: 14. Germline V gives CDR1 MNHEY, CDR2 SVGAGI. The CDR3 length is 18 residues. Here the CDR3 DNA reads TGTGCCAGCAGTTACTCGAAGTTTGGACAGGGTCTGGGACAGCCCCAGCATTTT. This translates into CASSYSKFGQGLGQPQHF.

The rearrangement uses TRBV12-3 or TRBV12-4 and TRBJ1-3; TRBD1 aligns across 12 bases. J was trimmed by 3 bases and V by 5 bases; bases with no gene match: 5. The CDR3 runs 16 residues. The CDR3: CASSMGTGGFGNTIYF. DNA for the CDR3: TGTGCCAGCAGTATGGGGACAGGGGGCTTTGGAAACACCATATATTTT.

This rearrangement joins TRBV3-1 to TRBJ1-6; D is perhaps TRBD1 (6 bases). The CDR3 covers 16 residues. Germline V gives CDR1 LGHDT, CDR2 YNNKEL (reference sequence). Trimming cost V 6 bases and J 3 bases, with 15 bases left between them. CDR3 bases: TGTGCCAGCAGAGACGGGGGCAGGGTCTATAATTCACCCCTCCACTTT. Its translation: CASRDGGRVYNSPLHF. Full variable domain (rest looked up from reference TRBV3-1 and TRBJ1-6): DTAVSQTPKYLVTQMGNDKSIKCEQNLGHDTMYWYKQDSKKFLKIMFSYNNKELIINETVPNRFSPKSPDKAHLNLHINSLELGDSAVYFCASRDGGRVYNSPLHFGNGTRLTVT.

The chain links TRBV6-2 or TRBV6-3 to TRBJ2-1, with D possibly TRBD1 on 6 matching bases. The CDR3 consists of 12 residues. V was pared by 0 bases and J by 15 bases, with 12 bases between. Germline lookup yields CDR1 MNHEY and CDR2 SVGEGT. The CDR3 DNA reads as TGTGCCAGCAGTTACTCGTTGCGACAGGCGTTCTTC. Translated, it gives CASSYSLRQAFF.

J is TRBJ2-1 and V is TRBV20-1; tentatively, D is TRBD2 (6 bases). The length of the CDR3 is 13 residues. Germline V gene sequence: CDR1 DFQATT, CDR2 SNEGSKA (reference sequence). V lost 5 bases and J lost 2, with 10 bases in between. This CDR3 reads CSALSGPYNEQFF. As DNA, the CDR3 is TGCAGTGCTTTAAGCGGGCCCTACAATGAGCAGTTCTTC.

The chain recombines TRBV20-1 with TRBJ2-1, with 13 bases lining up with TRBD2. The CDR3 sequence is 16 residues long. Unmatched junction bases numbered 7, after V lost 6 bases and J lost 2 bases. CDR1 DFQATT and CDR2 SNEGSKA come from the germline V gene (reference sequence). CDR3 coding DNA: TGCAGTGCCCGCGGACTAGCGGGGGTTCCCTACAATGAGCAGTTCTTC. Amino acid sequence: CSARGLAGVPYNEQFF.

This clonotype was observed a handful of times. This rearrangement joins TRBV6-1 to TRBJ1-2; D is unresolved. The CDR3 has 11 residues. The V gene lost 6 bases and the J gene lost 0 bases, with 2 bases spanning the gap. Germline CDR1 and CDR2: MNHNS and SASEGT. This CDR3 is CASRANYGYTF. The CDR3 bases are TGTGCCAGCAGGGCTAACTATGGCTACACCTTC.

V is TRBV7-6 and J is TRBJ2-3; the match to TRBD1 covers 9 bases. V dropped 8 bases and J dropped 0; count of bases not matched to a gene: 3. CDR1 is SGHVS, CDR2 FNYEAQ, per germline. CDR3 length: 14 amino acids. The CDR3 DNA is TGTGCCAGCCGGACAGGGGTGAGCACAGATACGCAGTATTTT. As protein: CASRTGVSTDTQYF.

The J gene is TRBJ1-6, the V gene TRBV6-1, with D hard to call. This CDR3 contains 16 residues. The germline V and J ends were trimmed by 6 bases and 5 bases, with 17 bases remaining between them. Germline V CDR1 and CDR2: MNHNS, SASEGT. CDR3: CASSPQRGEHNSPLHF. The CDR3 coding sequence is TGTGCCAGCAGCCCCCAGCGGGGTGAGCATAATTCACCCCTCCACTTT.

The chain joins TRBV4-1 to TRBJ1-2, with TRBD1 matching 9 bases. V was pared by 1 base and J by 3 bases, with 15 bases of the junction left unmatched. Germline lookup yields CDR1 MGHRA and CDR2 YSYEKL. The CDR3 runs 19 residues. The CDR3: CASSQVYGTGTWWDYGYTF. The DNA for the CDR3 is TGCGCCAGCAGCCAAGTCTATGGGACAGGGACGTGGTGGGACTATGGCTACACCTTC.

On this clonotype itself: An end of the junction differs from the germline gene, which may be a read error. The chain uses TRBV2 and TRBJ2-3, with TRBD2 matching 8 bases. CDR3 length equals 16 residues. Germline CDR1 and CDR2: SNHLY and FYNNEI. The DNA for the CDR3 is TGTGTCAGCAGACCTCAGGGCGGGGGGTTACTACATACGCAGTATTTT. Protein: CVSRPQGGGLLHTQYF.

This chain uses TRBV20-1 with TRBJ1-1; 7 nucleotides line up with TRBD1. The CDR3 is made up of 13 amino acids. Unmatched junction bases numbered 4, after V lost 6 bases and J lost 0 bases. CDR1 DFQATT and CDR2 SNEGSKA come from the germline V gene (reference sequence). The CDR3 nucleotides are TGCAGTGCAATACAGGGGTTGAACACTGAAGCTTTCTTT. It is translated as CSAIQGLNTEAFF.

V and J are TRBV19 and TRBJ1-2, with D unresolved. Germline CDR1 LNHDA, CDR2 SQIVND (reference sequence). The CDR3 has 14 residues. V was cut by 4 bases and J by 4 bases, with 13 bases left in between. CDR3 residues: CASSTSGLAYGYTF. CDR3 sequence (DNA): TGTGCCAGTAGTACATCCGGGCTAGCCTATGGCTACACCTTC.

This clonotype was observed a few times. This rearrangement joins TRBV6-5 to TRBJ1-6; a possible D gene is TRBD1 (5 bases). V was clipped by 2 bases and J by 0 bases, with 14 bases between them. Germline CDR1 is MNHEY and CDR2 is SVGAGI. The CDR3 runs to 18 residues. CDR3 region: CASSYRGRGSSYNSPLHF. The CDR3 coding sequence is TGTGCCAGCAGTTACCGGGGTCGGGGGAGCTCCTATAATTCACCCCTCCACTTT.

The chain links TRBV19 to TRBJ1-5; D not resolved. The V gene's germline CDR1 is LNHDA and CDR2 SQIVND (reference sequence). Trimming shortened V by 6 bases and J by 3 bases, and 12 bases separated the two germline ends. This CDR3 has 14 residues. The CDR3, as DNA: TGTGCCAGTAGATTAGACCCACTCAATCAGCCCCAGCATTTT. This gives the protein CASRLDPLNQPQHF.

This clonotype was recorded a few times. V usage is TRBV6-5 and J usage is TRBJ1-4; D call uncertain. Per the germline V gene, CDR1 is MNHEY and CDR2 is SVGAGI. V was cut by 4 bases and J by 4 bases, with 13 bases left in between. This CDR3 is 15 amino acids long. Here the CDR3 DNA reads TGTGCCAGCAGTTTCCGGGCAGATATTAATGAAAAACTGTTTTTT. Translated: CASSFRADINEKLFF.

The chain links TRBV6-2 or TRBV6-3 to TRBJ1-3; TRBD1 is a possible D gene (6 bases). The germline V gene encodes CDR1 MNHEY and CDR2 SVGEGT. This CDR3 is built from 15 residues. V shed 6 bases and J shed 0 bases, with 12 bases lying between them. As DNA, the CDR3 is TGTGCCAGCAGCACAGGGACCTACTCTGGAAACACCATATATTTT. Its translation: CASSTGTYSGNTIYF.

This chain links TRBV7-3 with TRBJ1-2; D is ambiguous. CDR3 length: 14 residues. V lost 1 base and J lost 6, with 12 bases in between. Germline values: CDR1 SGHTA, CDR2 FQGTGA. The CDR3 region is CASSLNGFADGYTF. The CDR3 DNA is TGTGCCAGCAGCTTAAATGGTTTTGCGGATGGCTACACCTTC.

This chain links TRBV28 with TRBJ1-2, with 9 bases fitting TRBD1. J gave up 8 bases and V 2 bases, and 12 bases lay outside the gene matches. The CDR3 length is 16 residues. From germline, CDR1 is MDHEN and CDR2 SYDVKM. The CDR3 DNA reads TGTGCCAGCAGTTTACCCCGTAGGGACAGGGTTGGCGGCTACACCTTC. It codes for CASSLPRRDRVGGYTF.

This chain links TRBV4-2 with TRBJ2-7; 9 nucleotides match TRBD2. The trim removed 1 base at V and 4 bases at J, leaving 14 bases unmatched. The CDR3 runs 18 residues. Germline V gives CDR1 LGHNA, CDR2 YNFKEQ. CDR3 bases: TGTGCCAGCAGCCAAGGGTCGTCTAGCGGGGTGACAAATTACGAGCAGTACTTC. This sequence encodes CASSQGSSSGVTNYEQYF.

CDR3 nucleotide sequence: TGTGCCAGCAGGACTGATCTATCCGGGACAACCTCTGGAAACACCATATATTTT. It translates to CASRTDLSGTTSGNTIYF. This chain links TRBV2 with TRBJ1-3, with TRBD1 as a possible D gene (6 bases). The V gene lost 6 bases and the J gene lost 0 bases, with 21 bases spanning the gap. Germline CDR1 is SNHLY and CDR2 is FYNNEI. This CDR3 is built from 18 residues.

This sequence joins TRBV5-1 and TRBJ1-4; perhaps TRBD1 as D (5 bases). Germline CDR1 SGHRS, CDR2 YFSETQ. CDR3 length: 15 amino acids. Trimming left V 0 bases short and J 8 bases short, with 14 bases between. CDR3 sequence (DNA): TGCGCCAGCAGCTTGGAGGGCAGGGTAGGGGAAAAACTGTTTTTT. Translation: CASSLEGRVGEKLFF.

The rearrangement uses TRBV20-1 and TRBJ1-2; D uncertain. This CDR3 has 11 amino acids. The V gene lost 6 bases and the J gene lost 5 bases, with 10 bases spanning the gap. Germline lookup yields CDR1 DFQATT and CDR2 SNEGSKA (reference sequence). CDR3 DNA: TGCAGTGCCTCCCTGATGTATGGCTACACCTTC. The encoded protein is CSASLMYGYTF.